These T cell receptor beta chains were read from a single sample in a study of blood T cell repertoires in COVID-19. Sequencing used immunoSEQ multiplex PCR; TCRdb keeps in-frame clones, though not all of them. The sample consists of a few hundred thousand clones, 88% of them appearing once. The sequenced sample consisted of PBMCs or T cells enriched from blood (not recorded which). These TCRs come from a woman in her forties or fifties who had recovered from COVID-19. The CDR3 runs from the conserved cysteine through the conserved F or W. The order of the fields is CDR3 protein, CDR3 DNA, V gene, D gene, J gene, clone size. A D gene is named only where the DNA matches it firmly. Some rows mark clone size as missing; the rest say once, few, many or name a class of expanded clone.

CASGGVPEVYNSPLHF	TGTGCCAGCGGAGGGGTACCCGAGGTCTATAATTCACCCCTCCACTTT	TRBV21-1	NA	TRBJ1-6	few
CASRTSGSADTQYF	TGCGCCAGCCGGACTAGCGGGAGCGCAGATACGCAGTATTTT	TRBV10-2	TRBD2	TRBJ2-3	once
CASSFVQINEQFF	TGTGCCAGCAGTTTCGTACAGATCAATGAGCAGTTCTTC	TRBV28	NA	TRBJ2-1	NA
CASSFLGRSVAFF	TGTGCCAGCAGTTTTTTGGGGCGCTCGGTCGCTTTCTTT	TRBV27	NA	TRBJ1-1	NA
CASSETPTGDTQYF	TGTGCCAGCAGCGAGACGCCCACGGGGGATACGCAGTATTTT	TRBV9	NA	TRBJ2-3	NA
CASSIRGGPGSGYTF	TGTGCCAGTAGTATTAGGGGCGGACCCGGCTCGGGCTACACCTTC	TRBV19	NA	TRBJ1-2	NA
CASSPEAALDPSF	TGTGCCAGCAGCCCCGAGGCAGCCTTAGACCCAAGCTTC	TRBV7-9	NA	TRBJ2-7	NA
CASSGTGSTNEKLFF	TGTGCCAGCAGCGGAACAGGTTCAACTAATGAAAAACTGTTTTTT	TRBV7-9	NA	TRBJ1-4	NA
CASSQVDRDFEKLFF	TGTGCCAGCAGCCAAGTAGACAGGGATTTTGAAAAACTGTTTTTT	TRBV4-2	TRBD1	TRBJ1-4	NA
CASSGARGEPQHF	TGTGCCAGCAGTGGTGCCAGGGGTGAGCCCCAGCATTTT	TRBV6-4	NA	TRBJ1-5	few
CASSHANTGELFF	TGTGCCAGCAGCCATGCGAACACCGGGGAGCTGTTTTTT	TRBV7-2	NA	TRBJ2-2	NA
CASRLGGVSNQPQHF	TGTGCCAGCAGATTGGGGGGGGTGAGCAATCAGCCCCAGCATTTT	TRBV28	NA	TRBJ1-5	NA
CASSRDIEQFF	TGTGCCAGCAGCAGGGACATCGAGCAGTTCTTC	TRBV11-2	NA	TRBJ2-1	NA
CASSSNVGQRIGANVLTF	TGTGCCAGCAGCTCCAACGTGGGACAGAGAATTGGGGCCAACGTCCTGACTTTC	TRBV7-2	TRBD1	TRBJ2-6	NA
CASSLSRATDTQYF	TGTGCCAGCAGTTTAAGCAGGGCGACAGATACGCAGTATTTT	TRBV28	NA	TRBJ2-3	NA
CASSLDRMYQETQYF	TGTGCCAGCTCACTGGACAGGATGTACCAAGAGACCCAGTACTTC	TRBV18	TRBD1	TRBJ2-5	NA
CASSYSGTGLSTDTQYF	TGTGCCAGCAGTTACTCCGGGACAGGGTTGAGCACAGATACGCAGTATTTT	TRBV6-2/TRBV6-3	TRBD1	TRBJ2-3	NA
CASSRNRGALETGELFF	TGTGCCAGCAGCCGAAACAGGGGCGCACTAGAAACCGGGGAGCTGTTTTTT	TRBV5-8	TRBD1	TRBJ2-2	NA
CAWSLLATQYF	TGTGCCTGGAGTCTACTAGCGACGCAGTATTTT	TRBV30	TRBD2	TRBJ2-3	NA
CASSINPTTFAGGRLTDTQYF	TGTGCCAGCAGTATCAACCCCACTACTTTTGCCGGGGGGCGTTTGACAGATACGCAGTATTTT	TRBV27	NA	TRBJ2-3	once
CSASEFGQGNQPQHF	TGCAGTGCTAGTGAATTCGGACAGGGGAATCAGCCCCAGCATTTT	TRBV20-1	TRBD1	TRBJ1-5	NA
CASSRGQSYNEQFF	TGTGCCAGTAGCCGGGGACAGTCCTACAATGAGCAGTTCTTC	TRBV19	TRBD1	TRBJ2-1	NA
CASSLGSGSTDTQYF	TGTGCCAGCAGCTTAGGTAGCGGGAGTACAGATACGCAGTATTTT	TRBV7-9	TRBD2	TRBJ2-3	NA
CSVEIWEAGNTIYF	TGCAGCGTTGAGATCTGGGAGGCTGGAAACACCATATATTTT	TRBV29-1	NA	TRBJ1-3	NA
CASSSQGRTYEQYF	TGTGCCAGCAGTTCCCAGGGAAGGACCTACGAGCAGTACTTC	TRBV6-2/TRBV6-3	NA	TRBJ2-7	NA
CASSQGTVTTNEKLFF	TGTGCCAGCAGCCAAGGGACAGTTACAACTAATGAAAAACTGTTTTTT	TRBV3-1/TRBV3-2	NA	TRBJ1-4	NA
CASSSDKSSYEQYF	TGTGCCAGCAGCTCGGACAAGAGCTCCTACGAGCAGTACTTC	TRBV7-8	NA	TRBJ2-7	NA
CAWRDTGAGEQYF	TGTGCCTGGAGAGACACAGGGGCGGGGGAGCAGTACTTC	TRBV30	NA	TRBJ2-7	NA
CSASSRGYTPLHF	TGCAGTGCTAGTTCCAGGGGTTATACACCCCTCCACTTT	TRBV20-1	NA	TRBJ1-6	NA